These 29 T cell receptor beta chains originate from one sample sequenced in a study of T cell repertoires in aging, cancer and after chemotherapy. Amplification of TCR beta used genomic DNA extracted from peripheral blood. Rearranged V-D-J TRB sequences were amplified with a mixed TRB-A/B primer pool. TCRdb re-analysed the multiplex PCR reads in MiXCR, keeping a single row per CDR3 protein. The sample carries some 5,000 distinct CDR3 sequences, about two fifths recorded once. Sequencing was performed on blood. The receptors were sampled from a human donor in good health.

The chain uses TRBV27 and TRBJ2-1; D ambiguous. The CDR3 totals 12 residues. V lost 3 bases to trimming and J lost 2 bases, with 2 bases between them. Germline CDR1 MNHEY, CDR2 SMNVEV (reference sequence). The CDR3 DNA reads TGTGCCAGCAGTTTGACCTACAATGAGCAGTTCTTC. Amino acids: CASSLTYNEQFF.

The rearrangement uses TRBV30 and TRBJ1-4, with 9 bases fitting TRBD1. V dropped 8 bases and J dropped 8; count of bases not matched to a gene: 12. The CDR3 is made up of 14 amino acids. Germline V gene sequence: CDR1 GTSNPN, CDR2 SVGIG (reference sequence). DNA of the CDR3: TGTGCCAGTGAGAACAGGGGGCCGAGCGAAAAACTGTTTTTT. Translating gives CASENRGPSEKLFF.

In its sample, this clonotype was seen a few times. The rearrangement links TRBV30 to TRBJ1-1, with TRBD1 identical over 7 bases. Trimming took 6 bases from V and 0 from J; bases not matched to a gene: 7. This CDR3 has 14 residues. Per the germline V gene, CDR1 is GTSNPN and CDR2 is SVGIG (reference sequence). The CDR3 DNA follows: TGTGCCTGTAAACCGGGACAGATGAACACTGAAGCTTTCTTT. This translates into CACKPGQMNTEAFF.

This clonotype was seen only a few times. V is TRBV27 and J is TRBJ2-3; D call uncertain. The germline V gene has CDR1 MNHEY and CDR2 SMNVEV (reference sequence). The CDR3 has 17 amino acids. V lost 5 bases to trimming and J lost 0 bases, with 18 bases between them. CDR3 DNA sequence: TGTGCCAGCAGTGCAACGTCCCCGGCCCCGAGCACAGATACGCAGTATTTT. This translates into CASSATSPAPSTDTQYF.

Comment on this clonotype: At one of its ends the junction is not consistent with the germline gene, which may arise from a read error. The chain combines TRBV5-6 with TRBJ2-5, with a weak D call TRBD2 (5 bases). The CDR3 has 14 residues. Germline-derived CDR1 and CDR2 are SGHDT and YYEEEE. The DNA of the CDR3 is TGCGCCAGCAGCTTGGAACTAGTCATTGAGACCCAGTACTTC. Translating it yields CASSLELVIETQYF.

J is TRBJ2-7 and V is TRBV29-1; 10 bases map to TRBD1. With V trimmed by 6 bases and J by 7 bases, 12 bases remained unmatched. This CDR3 has 14 amino acids. The germline CDR1 and CDR2 sequences are SQVTM and ANQGSEA. DNA for the CDR3: TGCAGCGTCCCCGGGACAGGGGCGGCGGGAGAGCAGTACTTC. Protein product: CSVPGTGAAGEQYF.

This chain uses TRBV5-6 with TRBJ2-7; no reliable D call. The CDR3 runs to 14 residues. Germline V gene sequence: CDR1 SGHDT, CDR2 YYEEEE. Between the trimmed V and J ends, which lost 2 bases and 2 bases, there was a span of 11 bases. CDR3 protein: CASSLGGIAYEQYF. The CDR3 DNA sequence: TGTGCCAGCAGCTTAGGTGGTATCGCCTACGAGCAGTACTTC.

The J gene is TRBJ1-5, the V gene TRBV19, with 9 nucleotides matching TRBD1. CDR1 is LNHDA, CDR2 SQIVND, per germline (reference sequence). The CDR3 length is 23 residues. Trimming cost V 6 bases and J 0 bases; bases outside gene matches: 27. The CDR3 is CASSCLESRDRALYRDSNQPQHF. In DNA form, the CDR3 reads TGTGCCAGTAGCTGCCTGGAGTCCCGGGACAGGGCATTATATCGGGATAGCAATCAGCCCCAGCATTTT. The entire variable domain, with the rest obtained from reference TRBV19 and TRBJ1-5, is as follows: DGGITQSPKYLFRKEGQNVTLSCEQNLNHDAMYWYRQDPGQGLRLIYYSQIVNDFQKGDIAEGYSVSREKKESFPLTVTSAQKNPTAFYLCASSCLESRDRALYRDSNQPQHFGDGTRLSIL.

This clonotype has a handful of counts. The chain recombines TRBV6-2 or TRBV6-3 with TRBJ2-6; 10 positions match TRBD2. The CDR3 contains 18 residues. V trimming: 0 bases; J trimming: 0 bases; junction bases outside the gene matches: 2. The V gene's germline CDR1 is MNHEY and CDR2 SVGEGT. Here the CDR3 DNA reads TGTGCCAGCAGTTACTCGGGGACTAGCGCCTCTGGGGCCAACGTCCTGACTTTC. Protein product: CASSYSGTSASGANVLTF.

The V call is TRBV12-3 or TRBV12-4, the J call TRBJ2-7; TRBD1 might be the D (6 bases). The CDR3 length is 14 residues. Trimming left V 1 base short and J 2 bases short, with 9 bases between. The CDR3 protein is CASSLVGQTYEQYF. The DNA for the CDR3 is TGTGCCAGCAGTTTAGTCGGACAGACCTACGAGCAGTACTTC.

This clonotype is medium-sized by share. The rearrangement links TRBV19 to TRBJ2-2, with D unclear. Germline CDR1 LNHDA, CDR2 SQIVND (reference sequence). CDR3 length equals 11 residues. Trimming pared 6 bases from V and 10 bases from J, leaving 9 bases between. In nucleotides, the CDR3 is TGTGCCAGTAGGGCCGGATTGGAGCTGTTTTTT. It codes for CASRAGLELFF.

The chain is built from TRBV12-3 or TRBV12-4 and TRBJ2-5; no reliable D call. Trimming shortened V by 8 bases and J by 0 bases, and 10 bases separated the two germline ends. The CDR3 has 13 residues. CDR3 residues: CASGSIDQETQYF. The CDR3 DNA sequence: TGTGCCAGCGGATCGATCGACCAAGAGACCCAGTACTTC.

This clonotype is medium-sized (0.01 to 0.1%) within its sample. The rearrangement links TRBV15 to TRBJ2-1; perhaps TRBD2 as D (6 bases). Trimming took 3 bases from V and 2 from J, leaving 14 bases between them. The CDR3 totals 16 residues. In germline, CDR1 is LNHNV, CDR2 YYDKDF (reference sequence). The CDR3 sequence is CATSRGGTGAYNEQFF. The CDR3 DNA is TGTGCCACCAGCAGGGGCGGGACTGGTGCCTACAATGAGCAGTTCTTC.

CDR3 loop: CASSPLGQGGANYGYTF. The CDR3 DNA reads as TGTGCCAGCAGTCCGCTTGGACAGGGAGGAGCTAACTATGGCTACACCTTC. The chain uses TRBV27 and TRBJ1-2; the match to TRBD1 covers 8 bases. V was clipped by 5 bases and J by 0 bases; unmatched bases: 11. CDR3 size: 17 residues. Looked up from germline, CDR1 is MNHEY and CDR2 is SMNVEV (reference sequence).

J is TRBJ2-3 and V is TRBV6-2 or TRBV6-3; D unclear. The germline gives CDR1 MNHEY, CDR2 SVGEGT. The CDR3 spans 11 residues. V was shortened by 6 bases and J by 6 bases, with 7 bases between the two germline ends. CDR3 DNA sequence: TGTGCCAGCAGCTTATATGATACGCAGTATTTT. Its protein is CASSLYDTQYF.

The rearrangement uses TRBV27 and TRBJ1-6, with D possibly matching TRBD1 (5 bases). The ends were cut back, 6 bases at V and 9 bases at J, with 24 bases in the middle. CDR1 MNHEY and CDR2 SMNVEV come from the germline V gene (reference sequence). The CDR3 sequence is 17 residues long. CDR3 in DNA: TGTGCCAGCAGGCCCCTCGGGGGGGGGGGAATTCTTTCACCCCTCCACTTT. Translated, it gives CASRPLGGGGILSPLHF.

As to this clonotype: At one end, the junction sequence differs from germline, possibly due to a read error. The rearrangement links TRBV15 to TRBJ2-2, with 10 bases fitting TRBD1. This CDR3 is 18 amino acids long. CDR1 and CDR2 (germline): LNHNV, YYDKDF (reference sequence). CDR3 bases: TGTGCCACCAGCAGAGATATCGGGACAGGGGTAGGGACCGGGGAGGTGTTTTTT. It specifies CATSRDIGTGVGTGEVFF.

This rearrangement joins TRBV29-1 to TRBJ1-5; 11 positions match TRBD1. After removal of 6 bases from V and 5 bases from J, the junction contained 15 bases not matched to a gene. Germline V lookup: CDR1 SQVTM, CDR2 ANQGSEA. The CDR3 length is 17 residues. This chain's CDR3 is CSVGTGGTGDRDQPQHF. CDR3 sequence (DNA): TGCAGCGTCGGGACAGGGGGAACAGGGGATCGGGATCAGCCCCAGCATTTT.

For this clonotype: One end of the junction is discordant with germline, which a read error may explain. The V call is TRBV10-2, the J call TRBJ1-6, with TRBD1 identical over 7 bases. CDR1 and CDR2 (germline): WSHSY, SAAADI. The CDR3 is made up of 13 amino acids. For the CDR3, the DNA is TGTGCCACATCGACAGGGACTGGTTCACCCCTCCACTTT. Translating gives CATSTGTGSPLHF.

The sample holds a few counts of this clonotype. V is TRBV27 and J is TRBJ2-3; 7 nucleotides align to TRBD1. The trim removed 11 bases at V and 2 bases at J, leaving 10 bases unmatched. Germline V gene sequence: CDR1 MNHEY, CDR2 SMNVEV (reference sequence). The CDR3 is made up of 14 amino acids. The CDR3 sequence: CAAHRGRPTDTQYF. The CDR3 nucleotides are TGTGCCGCACACAGGGGTCGCCCCACAGATACGCAGTATTTT.

As DNA, the CDR3 is TGTGCCAGCAGCCCACTCAGGAACACTGAAGCTTTCTTT. It codes for CASSPLRNTEAFF. This sequence joins TRBV5-6 and TRBJ1-1; D ambiguous. CDR3 size: 13 residues. Germline CDR1 SGHDT, CDR2 YYEEEE. Trimming took off 4 bases at V and 1 base at J, with 8 bases between the two ends.

This clonotype was observed a handful of times. J is TRBJ2-7 and V is TRBV30; no reliable D call. The CDR3 loop spans 11 amino acids. CDR1 and CDR2 from the germline V gene are GTSNPN and SVGIG (reference sequence). V was clipped by 0 bases and J by 9 bases, with 9 bases between them. CDR3 in amino acids: CAWSVLGMQYF. The CDR3 region has the DNA TGTGCCTGGAGTGTACTGGGGATGCAGTACTTC.

About this clonotype itself: Relative to the germline gene, one junction end is altered; a read error may explain this. The chain has TRBV4-2 and TRBJ2-2, with a possible D match to TRBD2 (5 bases). This CDR3 spans 15 amino acids. Germline V gene data show CDR1 as LGHNA and CDR2 as YNFKEQ. The CDR3 spells CASSQAELNTGELFF. CDR3 in DNA: TGCGCCAGCAGCCAAGCGGAGCTGAACACCGGGGAGCTGTTTTTT.

Of note for this clonotype: This may come from a read error, since a much larger clone is one base off. In DNA, the CDR3 is TGTGTCACCAGCAGAGTCTTTGGCAGGGAGGCGGGGGAGCTGTTTTTT. It translates to CVTSRVFGREAGELFF. This chain uses TRBV15 with TRBJ2-2; D may be TRBD2 (6 bases). Germline-derived CDR1 and CDR2 are LNHNV and YYDKDF (reference sequence). CDR3 length: 16 residues.

This clonotype showed up just once. The junction departs from germline at one end; a sequencing error may be responsible. V is TRBV5-5 and J is TRBJ2-6; perhaps D is TRBD1 or TRBD2 (6 bases each). This CDR3 is built from 17 residues. Germline lookup yields CDR1 SGHKS and CDR2 YYEKEE (reference sequence). CDR3 sequence: CASSLEGRGFGANVLTF. CDR3 DNA: TGCGCCAGCAGCTTGGAGGGCAGGGGCTTTGGAGCCAACGTCCTGACTTTC. Supplemented by reference TRBV5-5 and TRBJ2-6, the full variable domain reads DAGVTQSPTHLIKTRGQQVTLRCSPISGHKSVSWYQQVLGQGPQFIFQYYEKEERGRGNFPDRFSARQFPNYSSELNVNALLLGDSALYLCASSLEGRGFGANVLTFGAGSRLTVL.

This clonotype was seen a handful of times. The gene calls are TRBV30 and TRBJ2-7; D remains unclear. CDR3 length: 14 amino acids. V was pared by 3 bases and J by 4 bases, with 16 bases between. Germline V gene sequence: CDR1 GTSNPN, CDR2 SVGIG (reference sequence). Written as DNA, the CDR3 is TGTGCCTGGAGAGGGATAGATACCCTGTACGAGCAGTACTTC. Translated, it gives CAWRGIDTLYEQYF.

This chain links TRBV10-3 with TRBJ2-5; no definite D call. CDR3 size: 13 residues. Trimming took 5 bases from V and 0 from J, leaving 7 bases between them. Germline lookup yields CDR1 ENHRY and CDR2 SYGVKD. CDR3 sequence reads: CAISPHNQETQYF. The CDR3 bases are TGTGCCATCAGTCCTCACAACCAAGAGACCCAGTACTTC.

V and J are TRBV5-6 and TRBJ2-5; 9 nucleotides line up with TRBD1. The end of the DNA fits TRBJ2-4 better, so the J call may be wrong. Germline V CDR1 and CDR2: SGHDT, YYEEEE. The CDR3 extends over 14 amino acids. CDR3: CASSLDRGQNIQYF. CDR3 nucleotides: TGTGCCAGCAGCCTGGACAGGGGCCAAAACATTCAGTACTTC.

This clonotype was found a few times. V and J are TRBV12-3 or TRBV12-4 and TRBJ1-4; 7 bases map to TRBD1. Unmatched junction bases numbered 7, after V lost 6 bases and J lost 12 bases. The CDR3 sequence is 12 residues long. The CDR3 spells CASRSTGLELFF. CDR3 in DNA: TGTGCCAGCAGATCGACAGGGCTAGAACTGTTTTTT.